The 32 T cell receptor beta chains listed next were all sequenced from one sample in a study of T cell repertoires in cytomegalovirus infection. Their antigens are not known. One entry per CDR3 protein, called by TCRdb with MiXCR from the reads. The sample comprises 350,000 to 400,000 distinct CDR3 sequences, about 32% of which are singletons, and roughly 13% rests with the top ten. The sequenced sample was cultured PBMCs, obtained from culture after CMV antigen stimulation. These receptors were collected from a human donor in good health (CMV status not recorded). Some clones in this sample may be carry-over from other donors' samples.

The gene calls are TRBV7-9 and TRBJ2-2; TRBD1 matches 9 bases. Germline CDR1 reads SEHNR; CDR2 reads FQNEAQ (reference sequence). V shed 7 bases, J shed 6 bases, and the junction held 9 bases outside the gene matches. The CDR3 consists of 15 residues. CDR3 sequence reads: CASTNPGQGSGELFF. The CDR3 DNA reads TGTGCCAGCACCAACCCGGGACAGGGCTCCGGGGAGCTGTTTTTT.

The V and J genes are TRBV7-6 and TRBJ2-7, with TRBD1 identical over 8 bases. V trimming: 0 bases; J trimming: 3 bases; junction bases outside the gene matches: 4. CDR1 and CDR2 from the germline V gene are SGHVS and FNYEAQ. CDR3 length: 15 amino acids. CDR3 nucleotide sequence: TGTGCCAGCAGCTTAGCTGGGACAGGAAACTACGAGCAGTACTTC. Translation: CASSLAGTGNYEQYF.

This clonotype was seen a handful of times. CDR3 sequence: CSVASAVNQPQHF. The DNA for the CDR3 is TGCAGCGTTGCCTCCGCCGTCAATCAGCCCCAGCATTTT. The rearrangement links TRBV29-1 to TRBJ1-5; D unclear. The CDR3 is 13 residues long. Trimming left V 4 bases short and J 3 bases short, with 10 bases between. Germline V gene sequence: CDR1 SQVTM, CDR2 ANQGSEA.

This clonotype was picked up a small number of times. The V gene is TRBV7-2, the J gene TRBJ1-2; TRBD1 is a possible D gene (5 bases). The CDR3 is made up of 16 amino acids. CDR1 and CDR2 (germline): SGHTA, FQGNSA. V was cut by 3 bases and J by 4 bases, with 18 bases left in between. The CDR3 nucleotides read TGTGCCAGCAGCTTGGGGGGGGGTCGGGTCCCCTATGGCTACACCTTC. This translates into CASSLGGGRVPYGYTF. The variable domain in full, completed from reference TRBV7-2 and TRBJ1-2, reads GAGVSQSPSNKVTEKGKDVELRCDPISGHTALYWYRQSLGQGLEFLIYFQGNSAPDKSGLPSDRFSAERTGGSVSTLTIQRTQQEDSAVYLCASSLGGGRVPYGYTFGSGTRLTVV.

The CDR3 sequence is CASSYVGGEQYV. In nucleotides, the CDR3 is TGTGCCAGCAGTTACGTGGGGGGGGAGCAGTACGTC. The chain combines TRBV6-2 or TRBV6-3 with TRBJ2-7, with 7 bases aligning to TRBD2. The V and J ends lost 2 bases and 7 bases, in that order; junction bases with no gene match: 2. This CDR3 is built from 12 residues. Germline CDR1 and CDR2: MNHEY and SVGEGT.

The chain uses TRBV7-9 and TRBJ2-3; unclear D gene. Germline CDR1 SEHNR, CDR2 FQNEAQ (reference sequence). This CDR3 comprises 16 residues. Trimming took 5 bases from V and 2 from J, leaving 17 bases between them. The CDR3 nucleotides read TGTGCCAGCAGCCGGGCGATCGAGTCTATCACAGATACGCAGTATTTT. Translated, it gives CASSRAIESITDTQYF.

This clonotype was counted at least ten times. Written as DNA, the CDR3 is TGTGCCAGCAGTTACTCGCCCGGGACTACCAACAATGAGCAGTTCTTC. The encoded protein is CASSYSPGTTNNEQFF. The chain couples TRBV6-5 to TRBJ2-1; 7 positions match TRBD2. With V trimmed by 0 bases and J by 5 bases, 7 bases remained unmatched. The CDR3 spans 16 residues. CDR1 is MNHEY, CDR2 SVGAGI, per germline.

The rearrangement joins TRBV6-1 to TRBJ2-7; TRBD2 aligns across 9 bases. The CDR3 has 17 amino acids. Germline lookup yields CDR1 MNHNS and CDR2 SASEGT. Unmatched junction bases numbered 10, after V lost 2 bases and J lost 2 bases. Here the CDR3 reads CASSEPRQAGGAYEQYF. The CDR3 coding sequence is TGTGCCAGCAGTGAACCCCGGCAGGCGGGAGGGGCCTACGAGCAGTACTTC.

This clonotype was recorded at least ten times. CDR3 in DNA: TGCAGTGCTAGAGATGGGGGGTCGGCTAATGAAAAACTGTTTTTT. Translated, it gives CSARDGGSANEKLFF. The V gene is TRBV20-1, the J gene TRBJ1-4; D might be TRBD1 (5 bases). V gave up 0 bases and J gave up 3 bases, with 11 bases separating them. The length of the CDR3 is 15 residues. In germline, CDR1 is DFQATT, CDR2 SNEGSKA (reference sequence).

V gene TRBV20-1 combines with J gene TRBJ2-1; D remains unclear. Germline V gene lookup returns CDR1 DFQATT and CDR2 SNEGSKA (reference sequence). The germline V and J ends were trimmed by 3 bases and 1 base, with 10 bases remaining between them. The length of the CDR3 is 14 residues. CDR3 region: CSASIRVSYNEQFF. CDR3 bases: TGCAGTGCTAGTATCCGGGTTTCCTACAATGAGCAGTTCTTC.

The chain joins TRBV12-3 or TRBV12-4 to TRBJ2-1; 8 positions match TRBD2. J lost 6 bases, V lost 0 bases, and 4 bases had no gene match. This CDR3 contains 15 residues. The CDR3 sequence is CASSLAGLAVNEQFF. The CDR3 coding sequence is TGTGCCAGCAGTTTAGCAGGACTAGCCGTCAATGAGCAGTTCTTC.

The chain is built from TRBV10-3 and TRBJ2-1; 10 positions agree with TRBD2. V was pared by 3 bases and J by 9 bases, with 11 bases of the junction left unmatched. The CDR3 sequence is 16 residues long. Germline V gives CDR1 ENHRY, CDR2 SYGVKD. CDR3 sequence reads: CAISERAGGPWAEQFF. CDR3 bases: TGTGCCATCAGTGAAAGAGCGGGAGGGCCCTGGGCTGAGCAGTTCTTC.

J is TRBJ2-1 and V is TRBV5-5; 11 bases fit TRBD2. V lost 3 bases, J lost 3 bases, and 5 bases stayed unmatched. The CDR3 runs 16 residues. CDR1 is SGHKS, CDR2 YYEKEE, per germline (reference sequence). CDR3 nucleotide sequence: TGTGCCAGCAGCTCCGTACTAGCGGGAGTCTACAATGAGCAGTTCTTC. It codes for CASSSVLAGVYNEQFF.

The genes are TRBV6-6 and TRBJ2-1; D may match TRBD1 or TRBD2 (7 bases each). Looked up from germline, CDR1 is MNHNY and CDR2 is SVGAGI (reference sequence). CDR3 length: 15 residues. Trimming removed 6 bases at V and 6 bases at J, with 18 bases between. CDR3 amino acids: CASRPPGGEGNEQFF. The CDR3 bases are TGTGCCAGCAGGCCCCCAGGGGGGGAGGGCAATGAGCAGTTCTTC.

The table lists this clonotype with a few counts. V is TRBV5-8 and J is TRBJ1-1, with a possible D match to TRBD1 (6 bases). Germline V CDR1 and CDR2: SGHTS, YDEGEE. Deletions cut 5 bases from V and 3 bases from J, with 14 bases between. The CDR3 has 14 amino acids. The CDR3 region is CASSRQASDTEAFF. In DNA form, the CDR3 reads TGTGCCAGCAGTCGACAGGCCTCGGACACTGAAGCTTTCTTT.

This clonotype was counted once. This CDR3 is CASSADPGGGNEQFF. DNA for the CDR3: TGTGCCAGCAGCGCAGACCCTGGGGGCGGCAATGAGCAGTTCTTC. The chain employs TRBV7-2 and TRBJ2-1; the D gene is possibly TRBD1 (6 bases). There are 15 residues in the CDR3. The V and J ends lost 5 bases and 6 bases respectively, with 17 bases between them. The V gene's germline CDR1 is SGHTA and CDR2 FQGNSA.

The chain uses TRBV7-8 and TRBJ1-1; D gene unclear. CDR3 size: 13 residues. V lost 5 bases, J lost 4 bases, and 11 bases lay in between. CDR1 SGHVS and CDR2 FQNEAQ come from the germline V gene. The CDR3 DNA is TGTGCCAGCAGCCCCCGTTTGGGCACTGAAGCTTTCTTT. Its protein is CASSPRLGTEAFF.

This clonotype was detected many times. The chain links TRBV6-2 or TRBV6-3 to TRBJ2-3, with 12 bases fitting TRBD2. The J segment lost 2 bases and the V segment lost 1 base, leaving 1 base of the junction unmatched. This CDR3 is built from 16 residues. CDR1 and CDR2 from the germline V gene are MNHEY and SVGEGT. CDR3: CASSYWTSGNTDTQYF. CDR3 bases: TGTGCCAGCAGTTACTGGACTAGCGGGAACACAGATACGCAGTATTTT.

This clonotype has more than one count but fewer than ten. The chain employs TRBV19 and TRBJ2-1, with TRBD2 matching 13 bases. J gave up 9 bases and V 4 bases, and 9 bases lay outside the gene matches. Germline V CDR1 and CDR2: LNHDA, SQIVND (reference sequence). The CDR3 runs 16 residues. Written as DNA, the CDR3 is TGTGCCAGTAGTAAGGCCGGGACTAGCGGGAAATTTGAGCAGTTCTTC. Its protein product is CASSKAGTSGKFEQFF.

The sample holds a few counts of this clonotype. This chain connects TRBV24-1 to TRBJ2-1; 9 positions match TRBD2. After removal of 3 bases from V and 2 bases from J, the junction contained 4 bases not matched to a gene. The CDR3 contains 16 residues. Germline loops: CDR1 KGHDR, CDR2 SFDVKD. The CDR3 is CATSDVSGRTYNEQFF. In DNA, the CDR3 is TGTGCCACCAGTGATGTCAGCGGGAGGACCTACAATGAGCAGTTCTTC.

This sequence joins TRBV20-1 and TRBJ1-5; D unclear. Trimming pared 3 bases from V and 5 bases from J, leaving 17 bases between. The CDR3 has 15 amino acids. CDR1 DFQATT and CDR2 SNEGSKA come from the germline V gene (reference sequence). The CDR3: CSARGRLDNHQPQHF. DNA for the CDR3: TGCAGTGCTAGGGGCAGGCTCGACAATCATCAGCCCCAGCATTTT.

CDR3 in DNA: TGTGCCAGTAGTTTATCGGGACAGAGCGTTACGGGTCAGCCCCAGCATTTT. Translated, it gives CASSLSGQSVTGQPQHF. The chain has TRBV19 and TRBJ1-5; the match to TRBD1 covers 7 bases. V trimming: 5 bases; J trimming: 6 bases; junction bases outside the gene matches: 16. CDR1 is LNHDA and CDR2 is SQIVND in the germline V gene (reference sequence). The CDR3 sequence is 17 residues long.

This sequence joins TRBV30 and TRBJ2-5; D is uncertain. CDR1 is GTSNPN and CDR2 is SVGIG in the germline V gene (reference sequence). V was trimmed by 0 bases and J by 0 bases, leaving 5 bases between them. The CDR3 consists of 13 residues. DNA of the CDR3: TGTGCCTGGAGTGTAGGGTACCAAGAGACCCAGTACTTC. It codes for CAWSVGYQETQYF.

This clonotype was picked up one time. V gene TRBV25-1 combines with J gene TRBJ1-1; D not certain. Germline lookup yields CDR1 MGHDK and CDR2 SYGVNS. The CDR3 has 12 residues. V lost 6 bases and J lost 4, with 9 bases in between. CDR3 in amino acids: CASRMLGTEAFF. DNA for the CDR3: TGTGCCAGCAGGATGTTGGGCACTGAAGCTTTCTTT. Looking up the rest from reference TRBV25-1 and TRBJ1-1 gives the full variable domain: EADIYQTPRYLVIGTGKKITLECSQTMGHDKMYWYQQDPGMELHLIHYSYGVNSTEKGDLSSESTVSRIRTEHFPLTLESARPSHTSQYLCASRMLGTEAFFGQGTRLTVV.

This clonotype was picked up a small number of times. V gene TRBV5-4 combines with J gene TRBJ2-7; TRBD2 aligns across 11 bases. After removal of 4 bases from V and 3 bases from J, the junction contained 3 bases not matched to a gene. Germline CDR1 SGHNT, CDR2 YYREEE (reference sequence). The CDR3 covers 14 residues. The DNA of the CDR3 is TGTGCCAGCAGCGGGGGGACTAGCGGCTACGAGCAGTACGTC. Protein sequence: CASSGGTSGYEQYV.

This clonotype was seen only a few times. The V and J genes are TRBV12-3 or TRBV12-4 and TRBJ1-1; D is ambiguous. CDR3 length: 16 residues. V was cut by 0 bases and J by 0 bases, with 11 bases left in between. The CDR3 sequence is CASSLADLVVNTEAFF. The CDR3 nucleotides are TGTGCCAGCAGTTTAGCTGACCTGGTCGTGAACACTGAAGCTTTCTTT.

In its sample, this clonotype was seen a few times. CDR3 DNA: TGTGCCAGCACCGTTGGGATAAGGAGAGAATCATACTTC. Its protein is CASTVGIRRESYF. The chain couples TRBV28 to TRBJ2-7, with D unresolved. Looked up from germline, CDR1 is MDHEN and CDR2 is SYDVKM. This CDR3 has 13 amino acids. Trimming took off 7 bases at V and 13 bases at J, with 23 bases between the two ends.

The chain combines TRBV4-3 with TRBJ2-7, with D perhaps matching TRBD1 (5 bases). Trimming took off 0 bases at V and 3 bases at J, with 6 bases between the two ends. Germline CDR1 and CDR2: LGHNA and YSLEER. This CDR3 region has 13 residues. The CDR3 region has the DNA TGCGCCAGCAGCCAAGAAAGGGGCTACGAGCAGTACTTC. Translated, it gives CASSQERGYEQYF.

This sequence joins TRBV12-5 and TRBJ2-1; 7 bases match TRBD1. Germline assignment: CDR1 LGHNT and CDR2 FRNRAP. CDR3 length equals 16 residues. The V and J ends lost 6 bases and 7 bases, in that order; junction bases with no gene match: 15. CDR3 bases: TGTGCTAGTGGGACAGCCGGGAAGGGGGCTCGAAATGAGCAGTTCTTC. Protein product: CASGTAGKGARNEQFF.

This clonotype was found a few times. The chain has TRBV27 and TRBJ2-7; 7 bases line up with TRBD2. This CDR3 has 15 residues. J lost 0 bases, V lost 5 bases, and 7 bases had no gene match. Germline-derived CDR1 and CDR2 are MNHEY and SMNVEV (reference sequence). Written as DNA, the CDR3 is TGTGCCAGCAGTCCCACTAGCGCCAGCTCCTACGAGCAGTACGTC. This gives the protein CASSPTSASSYEQYV.

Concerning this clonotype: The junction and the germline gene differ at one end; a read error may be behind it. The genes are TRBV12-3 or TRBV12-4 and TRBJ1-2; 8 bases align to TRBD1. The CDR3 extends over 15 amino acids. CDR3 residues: CASSPWTGPNFGYTF. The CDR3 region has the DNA TGTGCCAGCAGTCCCTGGACAGGGCCCAACTTTGGCTACACCTTC.

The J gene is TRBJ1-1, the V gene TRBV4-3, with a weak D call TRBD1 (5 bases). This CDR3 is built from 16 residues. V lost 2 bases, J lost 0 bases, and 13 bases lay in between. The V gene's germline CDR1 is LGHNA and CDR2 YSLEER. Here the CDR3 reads CASSQQGGALNTEAFF. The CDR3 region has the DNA TGCGCCAGCAGCCAACAAGGCGGGGCCCTGAACACTGAAGCTTTCTTT.